The following is a TCR beta chain sequence with its context. This clone is categorized as medium-sized (0.01 to 0.1%). Which antigen it targets is not known. The input lacks base qualities; no much larger clone sits a single base away. TCR sequencing with the immunoSEQ assay provided the T-cell fraction in tumor and uninvolved lung tissue. On the study's bioinformatics: To analyze survival, patients were divided into a high T-cell fraction group (upper tertile) and a low T-cell fraction group (lower two tertiles), and the two groups were compared using a log-rank test. A signed-rank test was used to test paired tumor versus uninvolved lung differences in T-cell fraction. The clones in this table, taken by TCRdb from immuneACCESS, are in-frame only. Not every clone is retained; where verified, under half of the shortfall comes from an unresolved V gene, and the cause of the rest is unknown. V and J calls and clone size are as listed in that table; D and trimming were resolved from the DNA. The sample yields 13,000 to 15,000 clones; 68% were counted once. The ten largest clones represent around 9.6% of the sample.

The data originate from a study of tumor-infiltrating lymphocytes in localized non-small cell lung cancer (dated by TCRdb to about 2021). For the study in its entirety: Patients whose samples were collected after neoadjuvant chemotherapy, as well as both smokers and never-smokers and several histologies, were included in the cohort. Each patient provided resected tumor tissue plus uninvolved lung tissue from the same patient, with the uninvolved lung tissue described as non-adjacent to the tumor. TCR sequencing was one of several integrated assays, alongside flow cytometry, multiplex immunofluorescence, RNA-seq, exome sequencing and proteomics, applied to the same patients. The overall ICON cohort comprised under 170 surgical patients with localized non-small cell lung cancer whose tumors were resected. A total of about 59 patients were part of the paired comparison of immunoSEQ T-cell fraction between tumor and uninvolved lung.

General findings and caveats noted by the study authors: No difference in TCR-derived T-cell fraction was observed between the flow cytometry-defined immunotypes IM1 (good prognosis) and IM2 (poor prognosis). Because assay coverage varied across patients depending on available tissue quantity, TCR sequencing was performed for only a subset of the cohort. Because different assays used different pieces of the same tissue, technical variation could not be distinguished from intratumor heterogeneity. In line with immunofluorescence CD3 counts, TCRbeta sequencing supported higher T cell infiltration in tumors compared with uninvolved lung tissue.

Taken from cysteine to phenylalanine, the CDR3 has 14 residues. Solely the CDR3 DNA is kept, with 42 bases framed from the first base. Trimming takes 10 bases off V and 3 bases off J; junction bases not matched to a gene: 8. As encoded in the germline V gene, CDR1 is MNHNS while CDR2 is SASEGT. Enrollment in ICON was initiated in the first half of 2016, and the last patient was enrolled in the second half of 2018. From a subcohort of about 80 patients, fresh tumor and matched uninvolved tissue were collected for in-depth immune analyses, including TCR sequencing. DNA for TCR sequencing was isolated from bulk tissue, and no cell sorting was done.

The sequence was obtained from a human donor with non-small cell lung cancer. Specimen: uninvolved lung tissue not adjacent to the tumor. The V and J genes are TRBV6-1 and TRBJ1-2, and TRBD1 matches 10 of the central bases. The bases read TGTGCCACGGCTAGACAGGGGGCGGACTATGGCTACACCTTC. It codes for CATARQGADYGYTF.